This T cell receptor beta chain comes out of a study of Tregs in tolerant kidney transplant recipients. The germline V and J ends were trimmed by 5 bases and 5 bases, with 18 bases remaining between them. CDR1 SGHRS and CDR2 YFSETQ come from the germline V gene. The CDR3 contains 15 residues. On this clone: The antigen remains undetermined.

General observations from the study: Findings come from small patient numbers and require larger validation. Expanding Tregs on activated donor B cells appeared to best identify donor-specific TCRbeta clones.

Unstimulated Tregs (CD4+CD25+CD127-) and CD4+CD25- non-Tregs were sorted from PBMCs. An overnight rest at 37°C with 200 IU/ml IL-2 preceded regulatory T cell sorting from thawed PBMCs. The assay was immunoSEQ multiplex PCR, and TCRdb's table has in-frame clones only and misses some. The sample lists about 18,000 clones, approximately 80% occurring once. The sequence was obtained from a human donor in good health. This chain connects TRBV5-1 to TRBJ2-3; D might be TRBD1 or TRBD2, each matching 5 bases. Sequencing was carried out using Tregs from blood. Written as DNA, the CDR3 is TGCGCCAGCAGTGAGGGGTCAGTTTTCGGAGATACGCAGTATTTT. Translation: CASSEGSVFGDTQYF.